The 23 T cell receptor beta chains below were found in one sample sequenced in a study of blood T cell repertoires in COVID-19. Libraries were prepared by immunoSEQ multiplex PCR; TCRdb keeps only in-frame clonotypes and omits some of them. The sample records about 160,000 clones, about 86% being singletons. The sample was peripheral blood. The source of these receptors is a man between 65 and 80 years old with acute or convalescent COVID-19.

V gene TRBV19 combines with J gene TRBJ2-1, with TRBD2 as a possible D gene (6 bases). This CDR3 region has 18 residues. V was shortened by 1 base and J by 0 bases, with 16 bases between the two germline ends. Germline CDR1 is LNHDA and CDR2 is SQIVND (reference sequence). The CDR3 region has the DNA TGTGCCAGTAGTATAGTATCCCAACTAGCAGGCTCCTACAATGAGCAGTTCTTC. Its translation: CASSIVSQLAGSYNEQFF.

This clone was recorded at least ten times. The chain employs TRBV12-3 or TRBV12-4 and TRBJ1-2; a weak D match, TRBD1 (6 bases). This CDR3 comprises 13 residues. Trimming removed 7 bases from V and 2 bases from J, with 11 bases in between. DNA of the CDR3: TGTGCCAGCACCAATACAGGGAACTATGGCTACACCTTC. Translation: CASTNTGNYGYTF.

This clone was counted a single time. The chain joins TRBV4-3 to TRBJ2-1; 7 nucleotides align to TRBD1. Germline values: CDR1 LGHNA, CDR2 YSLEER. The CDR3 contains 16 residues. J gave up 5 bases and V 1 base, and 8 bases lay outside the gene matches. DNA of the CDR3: TGCGCCAGCAGCCAAGGTCCGGGACAGAGAGACAATGAGCAGTTCTTC. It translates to CASSQGPGQRDNEQFF.

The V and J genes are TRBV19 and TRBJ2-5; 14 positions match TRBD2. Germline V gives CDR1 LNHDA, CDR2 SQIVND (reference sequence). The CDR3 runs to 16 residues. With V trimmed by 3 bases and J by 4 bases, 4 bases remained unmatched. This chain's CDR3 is CASSISGTSGRETQYF. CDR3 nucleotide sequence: TGTGCCAGTAGTATTTCCGGGACTAGCGGGAGAGAGACCCAGTACTTC.

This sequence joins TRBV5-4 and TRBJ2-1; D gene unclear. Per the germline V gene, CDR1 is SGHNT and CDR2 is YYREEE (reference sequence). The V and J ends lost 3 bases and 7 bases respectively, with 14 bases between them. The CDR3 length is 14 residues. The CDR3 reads CASSSQVGGNEQFF. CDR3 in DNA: TGTGCCAGCAGCTCCCAGGTGGGTGGGAATGAGCAGTTCTTC.

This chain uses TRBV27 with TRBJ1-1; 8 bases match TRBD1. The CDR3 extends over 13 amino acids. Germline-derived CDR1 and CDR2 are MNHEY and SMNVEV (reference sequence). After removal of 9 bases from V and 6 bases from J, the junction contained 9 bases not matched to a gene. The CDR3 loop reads CASGKQGVSEAFF. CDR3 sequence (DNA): TGTGCCAGTGGGAAACAGGGGGTCTCTGAAGCTTTCTTT.

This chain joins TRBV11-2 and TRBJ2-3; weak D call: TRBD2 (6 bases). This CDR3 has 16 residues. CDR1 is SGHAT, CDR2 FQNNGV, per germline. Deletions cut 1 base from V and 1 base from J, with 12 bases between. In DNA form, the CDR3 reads TGTGCCAGCAGCTTAGTTGCGGGAAAGGGCACAGATACGCAGTATTTT. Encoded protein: CASSLVAGKGTDTQYF. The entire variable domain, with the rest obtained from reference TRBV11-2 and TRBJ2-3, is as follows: EAGVAQSPRYKIIEKRQSVAFWCNPISGHATLYWYQQILGQGPKLLIQFQNNGVVDDSQLPKDRFSAERLKGVDSTLKIQPAKLEDSAVYLCASSLVAGKGTDTQYFGPGTRLTVL.

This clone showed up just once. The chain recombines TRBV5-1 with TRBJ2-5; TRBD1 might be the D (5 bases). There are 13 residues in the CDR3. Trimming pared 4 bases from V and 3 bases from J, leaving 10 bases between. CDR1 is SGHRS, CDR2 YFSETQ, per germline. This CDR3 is CASSTRVEETQYF. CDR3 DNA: TGCGCCAGCAGCACCAGGGTGGAAGAGACCCAGTACTTC.

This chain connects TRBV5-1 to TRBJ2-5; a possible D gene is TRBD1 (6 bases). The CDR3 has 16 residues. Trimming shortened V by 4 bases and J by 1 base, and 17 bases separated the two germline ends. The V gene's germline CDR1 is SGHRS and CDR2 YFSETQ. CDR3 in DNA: TGCGCCAGCAGCCCGCTGGGACAAACTTCCCAAGAGACCCAGTACTTC. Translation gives CASSPLGQTSQETQYF.

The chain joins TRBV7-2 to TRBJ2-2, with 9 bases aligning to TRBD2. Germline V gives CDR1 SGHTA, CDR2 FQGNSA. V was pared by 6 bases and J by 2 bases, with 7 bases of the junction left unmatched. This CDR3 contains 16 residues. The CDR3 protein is CASRPPTSGNTGELFF. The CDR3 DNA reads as TGTGCCAGCAGACCCCCGACTAGCGGAAACACCGGGGAGCTGTTTTTT.

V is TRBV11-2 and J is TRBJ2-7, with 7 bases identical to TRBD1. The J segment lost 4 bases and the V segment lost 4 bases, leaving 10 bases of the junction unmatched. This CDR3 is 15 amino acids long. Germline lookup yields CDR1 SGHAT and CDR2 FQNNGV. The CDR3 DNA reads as TGTGCCAGCAGCTCAATGACAGGGTACGGGTACGAGCAGTACTTC. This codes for CASSSMTGYGYEQYF.

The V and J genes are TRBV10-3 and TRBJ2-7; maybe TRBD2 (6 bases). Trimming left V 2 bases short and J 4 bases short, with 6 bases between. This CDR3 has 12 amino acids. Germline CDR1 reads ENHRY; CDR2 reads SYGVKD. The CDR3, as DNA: TGTGCCATCAGTGAGGGGGGGTACGAGCAGTACTTC. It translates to CAISEGGYEQYF.

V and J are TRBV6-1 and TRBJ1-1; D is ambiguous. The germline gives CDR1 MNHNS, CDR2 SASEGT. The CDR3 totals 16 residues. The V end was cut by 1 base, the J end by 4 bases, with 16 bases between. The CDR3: CASSEERWALGTEAFF. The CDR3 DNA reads TGTGCCAGCAGTGAAGAGCGGTGGGCGTTGGGCACTGAAGCTTTCTTT.

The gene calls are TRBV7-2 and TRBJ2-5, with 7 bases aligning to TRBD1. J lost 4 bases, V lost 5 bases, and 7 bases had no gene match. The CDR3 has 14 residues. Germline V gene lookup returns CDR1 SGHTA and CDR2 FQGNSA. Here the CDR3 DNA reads TGTGCCAGCAGCCCACAGGGGTCTGGAGAGACCCAGTACTTC. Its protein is CASSPQGSGETQYF.

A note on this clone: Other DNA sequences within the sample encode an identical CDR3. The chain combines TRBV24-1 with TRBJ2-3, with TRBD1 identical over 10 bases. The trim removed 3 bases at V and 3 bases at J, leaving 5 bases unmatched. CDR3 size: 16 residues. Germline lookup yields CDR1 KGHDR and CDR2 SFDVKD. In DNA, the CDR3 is TGTGCCACCAGTGATCCCGGACAGGGGGGGACAGATACGCAGTATTTT. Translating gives CATSDPGQGGTDTQYF.

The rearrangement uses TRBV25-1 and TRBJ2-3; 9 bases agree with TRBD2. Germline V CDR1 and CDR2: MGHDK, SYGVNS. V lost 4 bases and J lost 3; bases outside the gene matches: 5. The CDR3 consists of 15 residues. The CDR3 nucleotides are TGTGCCAGCAGTGGTAGCGGGAGTCGGACAGATACGCAGTATTTT. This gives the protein CASSGSGSRTDTQYF. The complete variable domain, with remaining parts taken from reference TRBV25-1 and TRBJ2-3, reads EADIYQTPRYLVIGTGKKITLECSQTMGHDKMYWYQQDPGMELHLIHYSYGVNSTEKGDLSSESTVSRIRTEHFPLTLESARPSHTSQYLCASSGSGSRTDTQYFGPGTRLTVL.

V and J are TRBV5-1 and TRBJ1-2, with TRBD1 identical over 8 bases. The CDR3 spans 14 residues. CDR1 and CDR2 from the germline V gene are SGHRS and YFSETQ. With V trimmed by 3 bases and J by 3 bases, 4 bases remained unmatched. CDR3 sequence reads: CASSWGTGDYGYTF. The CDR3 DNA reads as TGCGCCAGCAGCTGGGGGACAGGCGACTATGGCTACACCTTC.

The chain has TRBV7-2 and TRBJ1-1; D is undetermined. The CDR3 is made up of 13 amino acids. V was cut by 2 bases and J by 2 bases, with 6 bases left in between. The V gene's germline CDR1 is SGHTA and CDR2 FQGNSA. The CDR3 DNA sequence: TGTGCCAGCAGCTTAACAGACAACACTGAAGCTTTCTTT. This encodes CASSLTDNTEAFF.

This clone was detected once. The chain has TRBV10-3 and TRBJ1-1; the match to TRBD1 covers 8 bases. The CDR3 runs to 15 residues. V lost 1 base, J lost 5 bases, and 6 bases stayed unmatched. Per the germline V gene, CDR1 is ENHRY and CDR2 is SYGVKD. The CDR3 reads CAISEFVDRETEAFF. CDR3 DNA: TGTGCCATCAGTGAGTTCGTGGACAGGGAGACTGAAGCTTTCTTT.

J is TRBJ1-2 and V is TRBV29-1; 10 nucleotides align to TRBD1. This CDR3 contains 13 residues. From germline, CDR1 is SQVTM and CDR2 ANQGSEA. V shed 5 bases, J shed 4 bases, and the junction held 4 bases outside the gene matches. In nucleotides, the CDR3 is TGCAGCGTTTTGACAGGGGGCTTCTATGGCTACACCTTC. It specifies CSVLTGGFYGYTF.

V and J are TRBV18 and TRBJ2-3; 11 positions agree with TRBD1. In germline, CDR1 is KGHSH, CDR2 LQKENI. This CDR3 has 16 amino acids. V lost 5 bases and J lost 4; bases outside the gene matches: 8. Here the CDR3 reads CASSAKPGQGADTQYF. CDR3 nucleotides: TGTGCCAGCTCAGCCAAGCCGGGACAGGGGGCAGATACGCAGTATTTT. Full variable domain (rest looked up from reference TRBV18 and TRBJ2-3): NAGVMQNPRHLVRRRGQEARLRCSPMKGHSHVYWYRQLPEEGLKFMVYLQKENIIDESGMPKERFSAEFPKEGPSILRIQQVVRGDSAAYFCASSAKPGQGADTQYFGPGTRLTVL.

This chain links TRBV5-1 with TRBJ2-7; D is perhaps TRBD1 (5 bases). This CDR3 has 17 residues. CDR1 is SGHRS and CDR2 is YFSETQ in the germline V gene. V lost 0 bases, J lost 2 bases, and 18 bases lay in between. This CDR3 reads CASSLGQGQPRAYEQYF. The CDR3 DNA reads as TGCGCCAGCAGCTTGGGTCAGGGCCAGCCCCGGGCCTACGAGCAGTACTTC.

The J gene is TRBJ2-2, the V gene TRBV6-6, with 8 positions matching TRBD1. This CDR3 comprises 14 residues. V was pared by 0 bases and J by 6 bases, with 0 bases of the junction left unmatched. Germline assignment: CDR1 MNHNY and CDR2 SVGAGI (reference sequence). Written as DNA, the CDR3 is TGTGCCAGCAGTTACTCCAGGGGGCCCGGGGAGCTGTTTTTT. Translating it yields CASSYSRGPGELFF.